This T cell receptor (beta chain) was found in a study of T cell responses to AZD1222 COVID-19 vaccine. Regarding this clone: What it binds is not known.

The CDR3 spans 13 residues. Trimming shortened V by 4 bases and J by 6 bases, and 11 bases separated the two germline ends. From germline, CDR1 is SGHNT and CDR2 YYREEE (reference sequence). Study-level findings and limits: It was only after the peak T cell response that any repertoires were sampled.

Only in-frame clones appear in the TCRdb table, and some are missing; sequencing was by immunoSEQ multiplex PCR. This repertoire shows roughly 150,000 clones, around 93% found once; its top ten account for around 1.3%. The rearrangement links TRBV5-4 to TRBJ2-1; no firm D call. Material: peripheral blood, obtained on day 0 of AZD1222 vaccination. The receptor's source is an adult in good health. The CDR3 loop is CASSAPPRNEQFF. CDR3 DNA sequence: TGTGCCAGCAGCGCTCCCCCGCGCAATGAGCAGTTCTTC.